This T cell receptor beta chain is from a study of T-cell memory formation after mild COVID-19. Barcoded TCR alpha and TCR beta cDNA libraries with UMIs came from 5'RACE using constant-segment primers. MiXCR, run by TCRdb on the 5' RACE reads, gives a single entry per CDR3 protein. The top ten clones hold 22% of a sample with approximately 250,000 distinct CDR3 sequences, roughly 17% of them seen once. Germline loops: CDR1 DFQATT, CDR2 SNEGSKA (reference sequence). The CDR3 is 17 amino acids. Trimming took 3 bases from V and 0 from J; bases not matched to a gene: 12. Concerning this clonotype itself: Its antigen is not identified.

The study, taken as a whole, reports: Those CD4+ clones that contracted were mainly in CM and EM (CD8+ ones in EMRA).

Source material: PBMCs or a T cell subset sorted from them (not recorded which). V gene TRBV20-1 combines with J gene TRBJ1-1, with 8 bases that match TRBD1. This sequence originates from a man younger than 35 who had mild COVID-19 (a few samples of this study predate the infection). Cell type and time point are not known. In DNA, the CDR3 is TGCAGTGCTAGCGACGGACAGGGCGGCGCGTTGAACACTGAAGCTTTCTTT. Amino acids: CSASDGQGGALNTEAFF.